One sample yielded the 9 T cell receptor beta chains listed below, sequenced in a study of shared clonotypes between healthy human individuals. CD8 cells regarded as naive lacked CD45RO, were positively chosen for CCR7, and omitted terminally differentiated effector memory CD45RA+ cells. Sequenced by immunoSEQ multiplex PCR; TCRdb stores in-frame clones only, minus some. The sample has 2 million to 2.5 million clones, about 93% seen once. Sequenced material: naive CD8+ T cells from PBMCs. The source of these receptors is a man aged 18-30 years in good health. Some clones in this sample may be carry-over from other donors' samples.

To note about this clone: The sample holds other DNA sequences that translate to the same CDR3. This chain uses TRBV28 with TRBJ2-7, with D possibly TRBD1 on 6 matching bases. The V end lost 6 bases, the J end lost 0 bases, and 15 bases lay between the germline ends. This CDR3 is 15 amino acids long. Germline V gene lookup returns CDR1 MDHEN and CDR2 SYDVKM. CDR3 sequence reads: CASSPGQGSSYEQYF. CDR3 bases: TGTGCCAGCAGCCCCGGGCAGGGGAGCTCCTACGAGCAGTACTTC.

The CDR3 nucleotides read TGTGCCAGCAGCGGGCCGAATTTTCTCGAGCAGTACTTC. The encoded protein is CASSGPNFLEQYF. The chain joins TRBV6-1 to TRBJ2-7, with D unclear. The CDR3 length is 13 residues. V was shortened by 6 bases and J by 6 bases, with 15 bases between the two germline ends. The germline V gene has CDR1 MNHNS and CDR2 SASEGT.

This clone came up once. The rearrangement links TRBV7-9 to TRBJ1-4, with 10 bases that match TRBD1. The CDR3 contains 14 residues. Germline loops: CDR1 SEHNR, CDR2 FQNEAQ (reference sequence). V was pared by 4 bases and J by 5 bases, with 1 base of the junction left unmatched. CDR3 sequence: CASSWTGGNEKLFF. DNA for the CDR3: TGTGCCAGCAGCTGGACAGGGGGAAATGAAAAACTGTTTTTT. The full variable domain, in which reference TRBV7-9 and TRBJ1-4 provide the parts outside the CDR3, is DTGVSQNPRHKITKRGQNVTFRCDPISEHNRLYWYRQTLGQGPEFLTYFQNEAQLEKSRLLSDRFSAERPKGSFSTLEIQRTEQGDSAMYLCASSWTGGNEKLFFGSGTQLSVL.

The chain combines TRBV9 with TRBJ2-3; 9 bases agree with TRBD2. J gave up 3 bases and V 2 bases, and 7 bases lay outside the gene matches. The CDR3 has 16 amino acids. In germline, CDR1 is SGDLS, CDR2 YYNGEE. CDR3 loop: CASSVFPGLATDTQYF. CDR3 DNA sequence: TGTGCCAGCAGCGTGTTCCCGGGACTAGCTACAGATACGCAGTATTTT.

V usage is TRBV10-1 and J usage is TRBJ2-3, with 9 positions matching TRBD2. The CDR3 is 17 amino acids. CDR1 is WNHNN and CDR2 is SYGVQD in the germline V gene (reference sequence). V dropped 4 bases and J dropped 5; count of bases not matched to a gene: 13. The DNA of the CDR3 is TGCGCCAGCAGTGGGGCCGCGGGAGCGGGAGGACGAGATACGCAGTATTTT. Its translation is CASSGAAGAGGRDTQYF.

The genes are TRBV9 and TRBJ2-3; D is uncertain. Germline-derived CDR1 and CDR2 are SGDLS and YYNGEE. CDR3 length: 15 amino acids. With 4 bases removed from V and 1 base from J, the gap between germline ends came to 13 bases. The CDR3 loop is CASSLLSDRTDTQYF. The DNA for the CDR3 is TGTGCCAGCAGCCTCCTATCGGACCGCACAGATACGCAGTATTTT.

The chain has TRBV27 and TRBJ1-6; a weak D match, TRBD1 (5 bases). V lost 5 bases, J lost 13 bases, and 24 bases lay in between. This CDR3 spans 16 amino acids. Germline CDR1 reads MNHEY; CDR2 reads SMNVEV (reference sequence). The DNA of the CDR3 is TGTGCCAGCAGTCCCAGCGGGGGGGAAAGAGGGAATCCCCTCCACTTT. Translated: CASSPSGGERGNPLHF.

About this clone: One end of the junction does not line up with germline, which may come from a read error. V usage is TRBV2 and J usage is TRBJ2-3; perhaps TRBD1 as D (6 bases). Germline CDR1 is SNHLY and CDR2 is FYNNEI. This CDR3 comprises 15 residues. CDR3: CASREDRSSTDTQYF. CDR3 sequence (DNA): TGTGCCAGCAGGGAAGACAGGTCCAGCACAGATACGCAGTATTTT. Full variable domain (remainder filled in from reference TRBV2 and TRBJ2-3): EPEVTQTPSHQVTQMGQEVILRCVPISNHLYFYWYRQILGQKVEFLVSFYNNEISEKSEIFDDQFSVERPDGSNFTLKIRSTKLEDSAMYFCASREDRSSTDTQYFGPGTRLTVL.

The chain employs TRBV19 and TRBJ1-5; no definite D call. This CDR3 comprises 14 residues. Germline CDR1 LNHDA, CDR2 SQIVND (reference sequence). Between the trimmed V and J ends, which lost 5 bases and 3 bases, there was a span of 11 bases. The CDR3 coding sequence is TGTGCCAGTAGTGACGACGGTAACAATCAGCCCCAGCATTTT. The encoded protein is CASSDDGNNQPQHF.